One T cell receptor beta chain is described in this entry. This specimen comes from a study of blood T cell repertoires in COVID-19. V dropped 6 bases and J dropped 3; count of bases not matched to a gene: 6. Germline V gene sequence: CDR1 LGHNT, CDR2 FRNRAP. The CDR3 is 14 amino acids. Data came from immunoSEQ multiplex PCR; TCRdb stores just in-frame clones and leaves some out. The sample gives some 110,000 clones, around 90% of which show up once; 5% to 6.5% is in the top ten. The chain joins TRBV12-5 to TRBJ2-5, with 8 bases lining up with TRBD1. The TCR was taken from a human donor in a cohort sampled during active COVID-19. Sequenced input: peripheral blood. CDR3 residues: CASGAGTGEETQYF. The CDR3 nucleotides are TGTGCTAGTGGCGCCGGGACAGGTGAAGAGACCCAGTACTTC.